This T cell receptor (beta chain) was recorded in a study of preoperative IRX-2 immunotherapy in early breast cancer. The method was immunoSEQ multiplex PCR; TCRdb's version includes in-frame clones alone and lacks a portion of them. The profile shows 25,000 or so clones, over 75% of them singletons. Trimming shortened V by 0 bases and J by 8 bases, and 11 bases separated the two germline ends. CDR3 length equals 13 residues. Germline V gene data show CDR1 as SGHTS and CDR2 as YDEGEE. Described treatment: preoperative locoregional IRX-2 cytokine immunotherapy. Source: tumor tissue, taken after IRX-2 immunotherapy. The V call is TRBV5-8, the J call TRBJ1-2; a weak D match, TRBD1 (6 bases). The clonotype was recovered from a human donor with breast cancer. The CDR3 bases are TGTGCCAGCAGCTTGGTGGGGGCGGAAGGCTACACCTTC. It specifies CASSLVGAEGYTF.